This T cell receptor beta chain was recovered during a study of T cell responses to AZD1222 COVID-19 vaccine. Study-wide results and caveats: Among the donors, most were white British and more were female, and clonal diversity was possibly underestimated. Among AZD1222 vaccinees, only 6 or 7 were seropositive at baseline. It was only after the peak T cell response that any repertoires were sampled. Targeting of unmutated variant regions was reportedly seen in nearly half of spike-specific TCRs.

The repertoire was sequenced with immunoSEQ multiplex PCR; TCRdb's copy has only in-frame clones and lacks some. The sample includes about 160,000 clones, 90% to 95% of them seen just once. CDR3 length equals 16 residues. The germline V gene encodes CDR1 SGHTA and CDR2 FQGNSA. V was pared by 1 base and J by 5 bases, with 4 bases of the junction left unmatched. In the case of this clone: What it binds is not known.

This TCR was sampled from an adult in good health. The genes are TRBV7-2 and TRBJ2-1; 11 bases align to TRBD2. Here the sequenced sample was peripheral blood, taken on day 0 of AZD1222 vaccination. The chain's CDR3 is CASSLELAGVHNEQFF. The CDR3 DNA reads TGTGCCAGCAGCTTAGAACTAGCGGGGGTCCACAATGAGCAGTTCTTC. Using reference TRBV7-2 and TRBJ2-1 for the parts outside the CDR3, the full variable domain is GAGVSQSPSNKVTEKGKDVELRCDPISGHTALYWYRQSLGQGLEFLIYFQGNSAPDKSGLPSDRFSAERTGGSVSTLTIQRTQQEDSAVYLCASSLELAGVHNEQFFGPGTRLTVL.